This entry concerns a single T cell receptor (beta chain). The antigen remains unidentified. This beta chain appears as a stray read in a library generated for alpha chains; its size is not informative. In TCRdb, the 5' RACE reads were re-called with MiXCR into one record per CDR3 protein. The sample lists several thousand distinct CDR3 sequences; around 8% were seen once. The time point here: sample taken at primary tumor resection. These data belong to a study of spatial heterogeneity in lung cancer. Study summary: In the raw reads, each unique TCR and UMI combination was present more than ten times on average.

Germline loops: CDR1 SGDLS, CDR2 YYNGEE. V lost 3 bases to trimming and J lost 9 bases; unmatched junction nucleotides: 6. This CDR3 spans 14 amino acids. Overall study findings and caveats: Tumoral mutation counts were tracked by counts of expanded intratumoral alpha and beta TCRs. Estimation of coverage gave values of approximately 7% for alpha and approximately 12% for beta chains in tumor T cells.

Here the sequenced sample was lung tumor tissue, taken at surgery. The chain is built from TRBV9 and TRBJ2-1, with 10 bases identical to TRBD1. This TCR came from a male donor with early-stage non-small cell lung cancer. CDR3 nucleotide sequence: TGTGCCAGCAGCGACCGGGACAGGGGTCTTGAGCAGTTCTTC. Residues: CASSDRDRGLEQFF.